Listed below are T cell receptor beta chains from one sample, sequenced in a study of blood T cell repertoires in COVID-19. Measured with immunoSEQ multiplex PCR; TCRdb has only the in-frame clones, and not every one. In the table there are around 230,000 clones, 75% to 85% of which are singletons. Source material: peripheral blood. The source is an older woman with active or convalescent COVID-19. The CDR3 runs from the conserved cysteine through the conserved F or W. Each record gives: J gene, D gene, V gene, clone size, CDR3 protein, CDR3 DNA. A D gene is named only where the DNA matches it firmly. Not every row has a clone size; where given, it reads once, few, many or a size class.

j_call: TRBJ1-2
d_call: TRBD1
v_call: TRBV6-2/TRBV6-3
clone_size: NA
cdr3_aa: CASSWDSSYGYTF
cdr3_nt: TGTGCCAGCAGTTGGGACAGCTCCTATGGCTACACCTTC

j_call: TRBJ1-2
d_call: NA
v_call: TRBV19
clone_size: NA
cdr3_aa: CASSIDQDPVGYTF
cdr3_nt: TGTGCCAGTAGTATAGATCAGGATCCGGTTGGCTACACCTTC

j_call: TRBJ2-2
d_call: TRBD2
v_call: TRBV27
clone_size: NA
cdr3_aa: CASSFLSGGTGELFF
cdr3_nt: TGTGCCAGCAGTTTTCTGTCGGGGGGCACCGGGGAGCTGTTTTTT

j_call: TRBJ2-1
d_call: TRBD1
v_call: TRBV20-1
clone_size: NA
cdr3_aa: CSASRQGAEQFF
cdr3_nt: TGCAGTGCTAGTCGGCAGGGGGCTGAGCAGTTCTTC

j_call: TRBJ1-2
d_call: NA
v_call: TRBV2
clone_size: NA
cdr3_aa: CASSESGGSYNYGYTF
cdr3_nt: TGTGCCAGCAGTGAGTCGGGGGGCTCCTATAACTATGGCTACACCTTC

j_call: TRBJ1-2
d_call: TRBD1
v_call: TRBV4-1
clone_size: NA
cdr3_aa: CASSQDPDRGRYGYTF
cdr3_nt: TGCGCCAGCAGCCAAGATCCAGACAGGGGGCGGTATGGCTACACCTTC

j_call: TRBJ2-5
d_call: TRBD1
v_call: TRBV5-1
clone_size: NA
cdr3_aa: CASSTGQGRETQYF
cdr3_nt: TGCGCCAGCAGCACAGGACAGGGCCGAGAGACCCAGTACTTC

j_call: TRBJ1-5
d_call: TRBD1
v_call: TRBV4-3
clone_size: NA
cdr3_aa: CASSPGTAPNQPQHF
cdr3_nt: TGCGCCAGCAGCCCCGGGACAGCTCCGAATCAGCCCCAGCATTTT

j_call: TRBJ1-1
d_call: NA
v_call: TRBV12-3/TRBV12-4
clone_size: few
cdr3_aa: CASSNPTVEAFF
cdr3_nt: TGTGCCAGCAGTAACCCGACAGTTGAAGCTTTCTTT

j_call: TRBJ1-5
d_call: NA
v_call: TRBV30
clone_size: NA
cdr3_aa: CAQTRLPGVQPQHF
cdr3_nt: TGTGCCCAGACACGATTACCGGGGGTTCAGCCCCAGCATTTT

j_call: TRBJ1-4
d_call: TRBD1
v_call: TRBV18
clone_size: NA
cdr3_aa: CASSLGGHLEKLFF
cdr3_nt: TGTGCCAGCTCACTAGGGGGCCATCTTGAAAAACTGTTTTTT

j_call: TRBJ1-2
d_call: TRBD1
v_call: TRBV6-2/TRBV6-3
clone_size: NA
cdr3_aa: CASSKTEGAGFFGYTF
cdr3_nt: TGTGCCAGCAGCAAGACGGAGGGGGCTGGTTTTTTCGGCTACACCTTC

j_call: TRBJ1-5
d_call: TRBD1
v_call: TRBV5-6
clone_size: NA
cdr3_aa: CASSLRTGEGQPQHF
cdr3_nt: TGTGCCAGCAGCTTAAGGACAGGGGAGGGTCAGCCCCAGCATTTT

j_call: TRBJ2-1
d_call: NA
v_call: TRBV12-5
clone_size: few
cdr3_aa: CASHGGGHNEQFF
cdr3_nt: TGTGCTAGCCATGGGGGGGGCCACAATGAGCAGTTCTTC

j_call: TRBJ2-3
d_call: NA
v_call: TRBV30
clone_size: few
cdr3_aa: CAWSVGLATDTQYF
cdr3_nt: TGTGCCTGGAGTGTAGGTCTAGCGACAGATACGCAGTATTTT

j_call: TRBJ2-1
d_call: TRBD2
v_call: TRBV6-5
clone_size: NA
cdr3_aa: CASSYHQAGAEQFF
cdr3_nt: TGTGCCAGCAGTTACCACCAAGCGGGGGCTGAGCAGTTCTTC

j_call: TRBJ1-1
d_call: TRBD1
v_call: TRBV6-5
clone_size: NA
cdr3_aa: CATLPGQGADTEAFF
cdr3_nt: TGTGCCACACTACCGGGACAGGGGGCGGACACTGAAGCTTTCTTT

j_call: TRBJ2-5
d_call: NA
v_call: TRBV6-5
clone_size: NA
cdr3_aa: CASSLLPQETQYF
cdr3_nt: TGTGCCAGCAGTTTGCTACCGCAAGAGACCCAGTACTTC

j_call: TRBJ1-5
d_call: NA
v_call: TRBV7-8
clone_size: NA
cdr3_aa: CASSLVTVNQPQHF
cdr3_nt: TGTGCCAGCAGCTTAGTGACAGTCAATCAGCCCCAGCATTTT

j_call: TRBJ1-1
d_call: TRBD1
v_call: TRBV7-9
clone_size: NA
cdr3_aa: CASSLTGGMNTEAFF
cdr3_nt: TGTGCCAGCAGCTTGACAGGGGGGATGAACACTGAAGCTTTCTTT

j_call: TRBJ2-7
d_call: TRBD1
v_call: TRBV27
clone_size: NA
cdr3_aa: CASSFTMPGQASGLFSEQYF
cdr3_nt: TGTGCCAGCAGTTTCACTATGCCGGGACAGGCTTCAGGGCTATTCTCCGAGCAGTACTTC

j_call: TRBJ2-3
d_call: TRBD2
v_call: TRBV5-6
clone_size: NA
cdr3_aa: CASSLTAGGTDTQYF
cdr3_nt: TGTGCCAGCAGCTTGACGGCGGGGGGGACAGATACGCAGTATTTT

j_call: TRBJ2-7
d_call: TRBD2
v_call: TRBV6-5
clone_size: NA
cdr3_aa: CASSQGGSSYEQYF
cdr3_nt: TGTGCCAGCAGCCAGGGAGGGAGCTCCTACGAGCAGTACTTC

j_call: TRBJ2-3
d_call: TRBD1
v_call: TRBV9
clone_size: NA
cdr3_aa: CATSVGDRVTDTQYF
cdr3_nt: TGTGCCACGAGCGTAGGGGACAGGGTTACAGATACGCAGTATTTT

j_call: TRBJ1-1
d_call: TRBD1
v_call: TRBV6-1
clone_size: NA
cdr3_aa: CASSGWTGGAGTEAFF
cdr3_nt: TGTGCCAGCAGTGGATGGACAGGGGGCGCGGGCACTGAAGCTTTCTTT

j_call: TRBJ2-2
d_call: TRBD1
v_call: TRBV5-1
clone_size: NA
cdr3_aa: CASSYGQGTGELFF
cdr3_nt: TGCGCCAGCAGCTACGGACAGGGCACCGGGGAGCTGTTTTTT

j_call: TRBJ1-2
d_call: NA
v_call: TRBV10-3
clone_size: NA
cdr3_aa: CAISERGGSGYTF
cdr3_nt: TGTGCCATCAGTGAAAGGGGAGGGTCTGGCTACACCTTC

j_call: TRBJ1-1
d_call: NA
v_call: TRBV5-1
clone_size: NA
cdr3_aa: CASSFGADGTEAFF
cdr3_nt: TGCGCCAGCAGCTTTGGGGCGGATGGCACTGAAGCTTTCTTT